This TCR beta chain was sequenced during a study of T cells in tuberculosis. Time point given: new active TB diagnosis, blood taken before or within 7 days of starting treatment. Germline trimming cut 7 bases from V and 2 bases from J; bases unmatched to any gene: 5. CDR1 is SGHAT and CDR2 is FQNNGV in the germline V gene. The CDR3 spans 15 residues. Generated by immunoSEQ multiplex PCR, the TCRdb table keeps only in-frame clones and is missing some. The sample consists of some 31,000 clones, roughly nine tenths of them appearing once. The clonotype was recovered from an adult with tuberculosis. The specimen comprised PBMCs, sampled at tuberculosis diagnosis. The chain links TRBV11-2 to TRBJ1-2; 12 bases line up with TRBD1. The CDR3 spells CASTVGQGANYGYTF. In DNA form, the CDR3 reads TGTGCCAGCACCGTGGGACAGGGGGCGAACTATGGCTACACCTTC.